Listed below are T cell receptor beta chains from one sample, sequenced in a study of sequential checkpoint blockade in melanoma. Sequencing used immunoSEQ multiplex PCR; TCRdb keeps in-frame clones, though not all of them. The sample shows 15,000 to 20,000 clones, under 80% of them seen only once. Sequencing was performed on CD8+ T cells sorted from blood (inferred from file names), taken from a patient given nivolumab and ipilimumab in sequence. These receptors all stem from a human donor with melanoma. CDR3s include the opening cysteine and the closing phenylalanine or tryptophan. The D gene is left open where the match is weak. The listing skips clone size in some rows; elsewhere it reads once, few, many or a size class.

clone size	V gene	J gene	D gene	CDR3 DNA	CDR3 protein
-	TRBV9	TRBJ1-2	TRBD1	TGTGCCAGCAGTGACCGGGACAGGGGTATGGGCTACACCTTC	CASSDRDRGMGYTF
-	TRBV6-6	TRBJ2-3	TRBD2	TGTGCCAGCAGTACTAGCGGGGGCACAGATACGCAGTATTTT	CASSTSGGTDTQYF
-	TRBV4-3	TRBJ1-1	-	TGCGCCAGCAGCCAAGGGCCAAACCCCTCTGAAGCTTTCTTT	CASSQGPNPSEAFF
-	TRBV10-3	TRBJ2-7	TRBD2	TGTGCCAACGGACTAGCGGCTCTCTACGAGCAGTACTTC	CANGLAALYEQYF
-	TRBV5-1	TRBJ1-1	-	TGCGCCAGCAGCTTGGCGGGGGAAGCTTTCTTT	CASSLAGEAFF
-	TRBV12-5	TRBJ2-3	TRBD1	TGTGCTAGTGGTTTGATCCTGGTGGACAGGGGCACAGATACGCAGTATTTT	CASGLILVDRGTDTQYF
-	TRBV5-1	TRBJ2-7	TRBD2	TGCGCCAGCGGCTTGTCGGGGGGGTCAGGCGAGCAGTACTTC	CASGLSGGSGEQYF
few	TRBV9	TRBJ2-7	TRBD1	TGTGCCAGCAGCGTGAAATCAGGGGGCAACGAGCAGTACTTC	CASSVKSGGNEQYF
-	TRBV19	TRBJ1-2	TRBD1	TGTGCCAGTAGTATAGATCCTTCCGGGACAGTCCATCTGACTGGCTATGGCTACACCTTC	CASSIDPSGTVHLTGYGYTF
-	TRBV5-8	TRBJ2-3	TRBD1	TGTGCCAGCAGCTTGGAAGGGACAGGGATTGCAGATACGCAGTATTTT	CASSLEGTGIADTQYF
-	TRBV11-3	TRBJ2-1	TRBD1	TGTGCCAGCAGTTATGGACAGGGCCTTTACAATGAGCAGTTCTTC	CASSYGQGLYNEQFF
-	TRBV7-2	TRBJ2-5	TRBD1	TGTGCCAGCAGCCCAACAGGGGACCGAGAGACCCAGTACTTC	CASSPTGDRETQYF
-	TRBV28	TRBJ1-2	-	TGTGCCAGCAGTTTCGACAACCCCTATGGCTACACCTTC	CASSFDNPYGYTF
-	TRBV30	TRBJ2-3	-	TGTGCCTGGAGCCTGGGTAGGGGGGATACGCAGTATTTT	CAWSLGRGDTQYF
-	TRBV7-2	TRBJ2-1	TRBD2	TGTGCCAGCAGCTCCTCAGGATACGGACTAGCGGGATTCAATGAGCAGTTCTTC	CASSSSGYGLAGFNEQFF
-	TRBV6-6	TRBJ2-2	TRBD2	TGTGCCAGCACCCATCGGACTAGCGGGTCCACCGGGGAGCTGTTTTTT	CASTHRTSGSTGELFF
-	TRBV9	TRBJ2-7	-	TGTGCCAGCAGCGTCTCCGGGACTGACTACGAGCAGTACTTC	CASSVSGTDYEQYF
once	TRBV4-3	TRBJ1-1	-	TGCGCCAGCAGCCAAGAACCAGGGCAGAACACTGAAGCTTTCTTT	CASSQEPGQNTEAFF
few	TRBV28	TRBJ2-7	TRBD1	TGTGCCAGCAGTTTCCCGATTACAGGGGGACTGTACGAGCAGTACTTC	CASSFPITGGLYEQYF
-	TRBV19	TRBJ1-2	-	TGTGCCAGTAGTATAGGTCCCACAGGGCCCGGCTACACCTTC	CASSIGPTGPGYTF
-	TRBV19	TRBJ1-3	TRBD1	TGTGCCAGTAGTTCACAGGGGGGAGGAAACACCATATATTTT	CASSSQGGGNTIYF